These 24 T cell receptor beta chains share one sample of origin, sequenced in a study of Ad26.COV2.S vaccination and SARS-CoV-2 variants. As for treatment: around 19 received Ad26.COV2.S at low or high dose, single or two shots; roughly 5 received placebo; per-sample allocation not given. Day 63 after the first vaccine or placebo injection was the time point for sampling. Generated by immunoSEQ multiplex PCR, the TCRdb table keeps only in-frame clones and is missing some. The sample records approximately 410,000 clones, 92% being singletons. The material sequenced was peripheral blood, taken in a trial of Ad26.COV2.S vaccine versus placebo. All receptors come from a person between 18 and 65 years old who received the Ad26.COV2.S COVID-19 vaccine or a placebo.

The chain links TRBV4-3 to TRBJ1-2, with TRBD1 matching over 10 bases. CDR1 and CDR2 (germline): LGHNA, YSLEER. The trim removed 4 bases at V and 4 bases at J, leaving 6 bases unmatched. The CDR3 consists of 15 residues. The CDR3 DNA reads as TGCGCCAGCAGCCGAGGGACAGGGGACGTCTATGGCTACACCTTC. Translating it yields CASSRGTGDVYGYTF.

The CDR3 protein is CASSHGEGGETQYF. For the CDR3, the DNA is TGTGCCAGCAGCCACGGTGAGGGGGGAGAGACCCAGTACTTC. V gene TRBV7-8 combines with J gene TRBJ2-5; either TRBD1 or TRBD2 may fit D (6 bases each). The CDR3 totals 14 residues. The V gene's germline CDR1 is SGHVS and CDR2 FQNEAQ. V was pared by 5 bases and J by 4 bases, with 14 bases between.

The chain is built from TRBV29-1 and TRBJ2-7; D gene unclear. V shed 5 bases and J shed 3 bases, with 5 bases lying between them. The CDR3 extends over 10 amino acids. In germline, CDR1 is SQVTM, CDR2 ANQGSEA. The CDR3, as DNA: TGCAGCGTTTACGACTACGAGCAGTACTTC. This sequence encodes CSVYDYEQYF.

V is TRBV5-1 and J is TRBJ1-1, with D uncertain. V lost 2 bases and J 5 bases, leaving 10 bases between the germline ends. Germline V gene lookup returns CDR1 SGHRS and CDR2 YFSETQ. CDR3 length: 13 residues. The CDR3 here is CASSFFLRTEAFF. In DNA form, the CDR3 reads TGCGCCAGCAGCTTTTTTCTGAGGACTGAAGCTTTCTTT.

The chain has TRBV5-4 and TRBJ2-5, with 10 positions matching TRBD2. There are 16 residues in the CDR3. Germline V CDR1 and CDR2: SGHNT, YYREEE (reference sequence). Germline trimming cut 4 bases from V and 4 bases from J; bases unmatched to any gene: 10. This CDR3 reads CASSLSRSGGAETQYF. CDR3 DNA sequence: TGTGCCAGCAGCCTCAGTCGGAGCGGGGGGGCAGAGACCCAGTACTTC.

The chain employs TRBV5-1 and TRBJ2-1; D remains unclear. Germline V gives CDR1 SGHRS, CDR2 YFSETQ. The CDR3 is made up of 15 amino acids. Trimming shortened V by 0 bases and J by 0 bases, and 7 bases separated the two germline ends. The CDR3 DNA reads TGCGCCAGCAGCTTGGGCTCCAGCTCCTACAATGAGCAGTTCTTC. Residues: CASSLGSSSYNEQFF.

The rearrangement uses TRBV15 and TRBJ1-5; D uncertain. The CDR3 is made up of 12 amino acids. V was trimmed by 5 bases and J by 7 bases, leaving 9 bases between them. Germline loops: CDR1 LNHNV, CDR2 YYDKDF (reference sequence). The DNA of the CDR3 is TGTGCCACCAGCGAAGTCAACCAGCCCCAGCATTTT. Translation gives CATSEVNQPQHF. The variable domain in full, with the rest retrieved from reference TRBV15 and TRBJ1-5, is DAMVIQNPRYQVTQFGKPVTLSCSQTLNHNVMYWYQQKSSQAPKLLFHYYDKDFNNEADTPDNFQSRRPNTSFCFLDIRSPGLGDTAMYLCATSEVNQPQHFGDGTRLSIL.

The V and J genes are TRBV5-1 and TRBJ2-5; the D call may be TRBD1 or TRBD2 (5 bases each). V gave up 4 bases and J gave up 5 bases, with 9 bases separating them. Germline lookup yields CDR1 SGHRS and CDR2 YFSETQ. This CDR3 contains 12 residues. CDR3 coding DNA: TGCGCCAGCAGCCGGGGCGGGGAGACCCAGTACTTC. Translating gives CASSRGGETQYF.

This sequence joins TRBV30 and TRBJ2-3; perhaps TRBD1 as D (5 bases). The V end lost 4 bases, the J end lost 12 bases, and 14 bases lay between the germline ends. Germline lookup yields CDR1 GTSNPN and CDR2 SVGIG (reference sequence). The CDR3 runs to 11 residues. The CDR3 is CAWTFGATQYF. In DNA, the CDR3 is TGTGCCTGGACGTTTGGGGCTACTCAGTATTTT.

The rearrangement uses TRBV29-1 and TRBJ2-3, with D unclear. Trimming shortened V by 4 bases and J by 1 base, and 12 bases separated the two germline ends. The CDR3 length is 14 residues. Germline V CDR1 and CDR2: SQVTM, ANQGSEA. CDR3 sequence: CSVATLRGTDTQYF. The CDR3 coding sequence is TGCAGCGTTGCGACCCTACGAGGCACAGATACGCAGTATTTT.

The V and J genes are TRBV5-6 and TRBJ2-7; TRBD2 matches 10 bases. Germline CDR1 is SGHDT and CDR2 is YYEEEE. J gave up 1 base and V 4 bases, and 2 bases lay outside the gene matches. The CDR3 consists of 14 residues. In nucleotides, the CDR3 is TGTGCCAGCAGCCCAGCGGGGGGGTCCTACGAGCAGTACTTC. Translating gives CASSPAGGSYEQYF.

This clone was observed once. The V gene is TRBV28, the J gene TRBJ1-1; unclear D gene. CDR1 is MDHEN and CDR2 is SYDVKM in the germline V gene. V was shortened by 10 bases and J by 1 base, with 16 bases between the two germline ends. CDR3 length equals 14 residues. CDR3 amino acids: CAIHRDTKNTEAFF. In nucleotides, the CDR3 is TGTGCCATACATAGAGATACAAAGAACACTGAAGCTTTCTTT.

This rearrangement joins TRBV2 to TRBJ1-2; no clear D. Deletions cut 4 bases from V and 2 bases from J, with 8 bases between. The CDR3 extends over 13 amino acids. CDR1 and CDR2 from the germline V gene are SNHLY and FYNNEI. CDR3 nucleotide sequence: TGTGCCAGCAGTGCGGGCCCGAACTATGGCTACACCTTC. Translating gives CASSAGPNYGYTF. Supplemented by reference TRBV2 and TRBJ1-2, the full variable domain reads EPEVTQTPSHQVTQMGQEVILRCVPISNHLYFYWYRQILGQKVEFLVSFYNNEISEKSEIFDDQFSVERPDGSNFTLKIRSTKLEDSAMYFCASSAGPNYGYTFGSGTRLTVV.

The genes are TRBV20-1 and TRBJ2-7; D gene ambiguous. Germline CDR1 reads DFQATT; CDR2 reads SNEGSKA (reference sequence). Trimming pared 3 bases from V and 10 bases from J, leaving 13 bases between. The CDR3 contains 11 residues. CDR3 DNA sequence: TGCAGTGCTAGGATGGGCCCGCTACAGTACTTC. Residues: CSARMGPLQYF.

The CDR3 sequence is CASIGQGLVTANEKLFF. The CDR3 coding sequence is TGTGCCAGCATTGGACAGGGGTTGGTGACTGCTAATGAAAAACTGTTTTTT. V gene TRBV2 combines with J gene TRBJ1-4; 9 bases match TRBD1. CDR1 is SNHLY, CDR2 FYNNEI, per germline. V shed 7 bases, J shed 3 bases, and the junction held 12 bases outside the gene matches. This CDR3 is built from 17 residues.

This clone has more than one count but fewer than ten. At the DNA level, this CDR3 is encoded by other sequences in the same sample as well. This chain uses TRBV5-6 with TRBJ2-1; unclear D gene. The germline V gene encodes CDR1 SGHDT and CDR2 YYEEEE. V lost 1 base to trimming and J lost 5 bases, with 7 bases between them. The CDR3 has 13 residues. In DNA, the CDR3 is TGTGCCAGCAGCTTGTTCTCTGACAATGAGCAGTTCTTC. Translating gives CASSLFSDNEQFF.

The chain's CDR3 is CASSLLDRDNEQFF. DNA of the CDR3: TGTGCCAGCAGCCTGTTGGACAGAGACAATGAGCAGTTCTTC. This chain uses TRBV5-6 with TRBJ2-1, with D maybe TRBD1 (6 bases). Germline loops: CDR1 SGHDT, CDR2 YYEEEE. The CDR3 consists of 14 residues. The V and J ends lost 4 bases and 5 bases respectively, with 13 bases between them.

V gene TRBV11-2 combines with J gene TRBJ2-3; perhaps TRBD2 as D (6 bases). The V gene's germline CDR1 is SGHAT and CDR2 FQNNGV. The ends were cut back, 1 base at V and 0 bases at J, with 11 bases in the middle. This CDR3 is built from 16 residues. CDR3: CASSLVGGASTDTQYF. The DNA for the CDR3 is TGTGCCAGCAGCTTAGTGGGAGGCGCTAGCACAGATACGCAGTATTTT.

The chain links TRBV10-2 to TRBJ2-7; perhaps TRBD1 as D (6 bases). The CDR3 covers 15 residues. Trimming left V 7 bases short and J 4 bases short, with 20 bases between. The V gene's germline CDR1 is WSHSY and CDR2 SAAADI. The DNA for the CDR3 is TGCGCCAGCACCACCTACCCCAGACAGGTTTACGAGCAGTACTTC. It yields the protein CASTTYPRQVYEQYF.

The chain couples TRBV4-3 to TRBJ2-2; 7 bases fit TRBD2. Per the germline V gene, CDR1 is LGHNA and CDR2 is YSLEER. V shed 0 bases, J shed 6 bases, and the junction held 19 bases outside the gene matches. The CDR3 is 20 residues long. This chain's CDR3 is CASSQDGRGGDMGRSGELFF. The CDR3, as DNA: TGCGCCAGCAGCCAAGACGGGCGCGGGGGAGATATGGGCAGGTCCGGGGAGCTGTTTTTT.

About this clone itself: The sample contains more than one DNA sequence encoding this CDR3. This sequence joins TRBV5-4 and TRBJ1-1, with D hard to call. Germline V gene data show CDR1 as SGHNT and CDR2 as YYREEE (reference sequence). V was cut by 0 bases and J by 0 bases, with 6 bases left in between. The CDR3 consists of 14 residues. CDR3 DNA sequence: TGTGCCAGCAGCTTGGGCGGGTTGAACACTGAAGCTTTCTTT. As protein: CASSLGGLNTEAFF.

The chain links TRBV19 to TRBJ2-7, with 7 bases identical to TRBD1. With 4 bases clipped from V and 1 base from J, the junction kept 7 bases outside the gene matches. The CDR3 is made up of 15 amino acids. Germline V CDR1 and CDR2: LNHDA, SQIVND (reference sequence). CDR3: CASSTSDRWSYEQYF. CDR3 coding DNA: TGTGCCAGTAGTACCTCGGACAGGTGGTCCTACGAGCAGTACTTC.

This chain connects TRBV28 to TRBJ1-2; D not resolved. With 2 bases removed from V and 5 bases from J, the gap between germline ends came to 24 bases. CDR1 and CDR2 from the germline V gene are MDHEN and SYDVKM. The CDR3 consists of 18 residues. DNA for the CDR3: TGTGCCAGCAGTTTACTACTTACATGGACCGAGGGCCCTTATGGCTACACCTTC. Its translation is CASSLLLTWTEGPYGYTF.

This chain joins TRBV29-1 and TRBJ2-7, with 9 positions matching TRBD2. The CDR3 spans 13 residues. J gave up 2 bases and V 4 bases, and 3 bases lay outside the gene matches. Germline values: CDR1 SQVTM, CDR2 ANQGSEA. CDR3 sequence: CSVGGLATYEQYF. DNA of the CDR3: TGCAGCGTTGGGGGACTAGCAACCTACGAGCAGTACTTC.